This T cell receptor (beta chain) is from a study of STAT5B mutations in CD4+ large granular lymphocyte leukemia. Only in-frame clones appear in the TCRdb table, and some are missing; sequencing was by immunoSEQ multiplex PCR. Of 35,000 or so clones in the sample, 88% were seen once. The V gene's germline CDR1 is MNHEY and CDR2 SVGAGI. The CDR3 is made up of 14 amino acids. With 6 bases removed from V and 1 base from J, the gap between germline ends came to 10 bases. The table lists this clone with a count of one. The origin of this receptor is a human donor in good health. Material for sequencing was CD4+ T cells from blood buffy coats. V and J are TRBV6-5 and TRBJ1-5; D ambiguous. For the CDR3, the DNA is TGTGCCAGCAGCCCTCTGCGGAGCAATCAGCCCCAGCATTTT. Protein: CASSPLRSNQPQHF.